This T cell receptor (beta chain) stems from a study of blood T cell repertoires in COVID-19. The assay was immunoSEQ multiplex PCR, and TCRdb's table has in-frame clones only and misses some. In the table there are about 120,000 clones, roughly four fifths of which are singletons. CDR1 and CDR2 from the germline V gene are SGHRS and YFSETQ. The CDR3 is 15 residues long. V shed 3 bases and J shed 4 bases, with 13 bases lying between them. The genes are TRBV5-1 and TRBJ1-4; perhaps TRBD1 as D (6 bases). The clonotype comes from a woman aged 55-70 years with acute or convalescent COVID-19. Sequenced: peripheral blood. The CDR3 bases are TGCGCCAGCAGCTCCGCACAGGGTGATAATGAAAAACTGTTTTTT. It codes for CASSSAQGDNEKLFF.